This T cell receptor (beta chain) was captured in a study of T cell repertoires in cytomegalovirus infection. Study summary: Shared public TCR beta signatures pointed to both CMV infection and a matching HLA type. General observations from the study: It was HLA-C-restricted CMV-specific TCR beta clonotypes that dominated the response ex vivo. Cumulative public TCR beta family frequency identified CMV carriers with the relevant HLA.

MiXCR, applied by TCRdb to the reads, yields one record per CDR3 protein. The sample shows approximately 490,000 distinct CDR3 sequences, approximately 10% of them seen only once. This clonotype came up a few times. Its antigen is still unknown. Per germline, CDR1 DFQATT and CDR2 SNEGSKA (reference sequence). The germline V and J ends were trimmed by 5 bases and 2 bases, with 18 bases remaining between them. This CDR3 comprises 15 residues. The source material was PBMCs. The TCR was taken from a human donor in good health (CMV status not recorded). Some clones in this sample may be carry-over from other donors' samples. V is TRBV20-1 and J is TRBJ2-5; D might be TRBD2 (6 bases). CDR3 DNA sequence: TGCAGTGCTGGCGGGTTGGCGGGACGGCAAGAGACCCAGTACTTC. Encoded protein: CSAGGLAGRQETQYF.